This T cell receptor beta chain comes out of a study of T cell responses to AZD1222 COVID-19 vaccine. Findings and limits, study-wide: Baseline seropositivity characterized only six or seven AZD1222 recipients.

CDR1 and CDR2 from the germline V gene are SQVTM and ANQGSEA. The V and J ends lost 7 bases and 3 bases respectively, with 11 bases between them. The length of the CDR3 is 12 residues. TCRdb keeps only in-frame clones here, not all; method: immunoSEQ multiplex PCR. Here the sample spans more than 150,000 clones, under 95% being singletons. Points on this clone: Its cognate antigen is unknown.

The receptor comes from an adult in good health. V is TRBV29-1 and J is TRBJ2-3, with D perhaps matching TRBD1 (5 bases). The sequencing used peripheral blood, collected on day 0 of AZD1222 vaccination. CDR3 nucleotides: TGCAGCGCCCGGACACTTACAGATACGCAGTATTTT. The encoded protein is CSARTLTDTQYF.